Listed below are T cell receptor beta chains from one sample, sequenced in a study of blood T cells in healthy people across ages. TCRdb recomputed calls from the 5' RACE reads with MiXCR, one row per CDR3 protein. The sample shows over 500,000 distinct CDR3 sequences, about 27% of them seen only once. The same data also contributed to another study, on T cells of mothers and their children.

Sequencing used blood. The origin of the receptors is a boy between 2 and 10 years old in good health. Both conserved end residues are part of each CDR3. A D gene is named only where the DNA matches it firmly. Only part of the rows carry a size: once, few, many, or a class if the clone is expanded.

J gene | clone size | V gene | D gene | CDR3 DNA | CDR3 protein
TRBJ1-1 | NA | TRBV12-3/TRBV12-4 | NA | TGTGCCAGCAGTCTAAATACAGGGAACACTGAAGCTTTCTTT | CASSLNTGNTEAFF
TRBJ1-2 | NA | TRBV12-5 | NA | TGTGCTAGTGCCCTGAATGGGGGTGGCTATGGCTACACCTTC | CASALNGGGYGYTF
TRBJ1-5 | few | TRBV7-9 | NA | TGTGCCAGCAGCGCAAAAAACGCGGGGGGGAATCAGCCCCAGCATTTT | CASSAKNAGGNQPQHF
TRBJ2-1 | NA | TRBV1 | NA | TGCACCGTGCAGGGGCAGTTCTTC | CTVQGQFF
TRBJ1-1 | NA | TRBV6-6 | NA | TGTGCCAGCAGTTTTACTCAGGGGAGGACTGAAGCTTTCTTT | CASSFTQGRTEAFF
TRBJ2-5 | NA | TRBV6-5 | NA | TGTGCCAGCAGCGCCGGCGGTGTGGAGACCCAGTACTTC | CASSAGGVETQYF
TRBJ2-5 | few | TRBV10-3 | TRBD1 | TGTGCCATCGGGGACAGGGCGGCCCAAGAGACCCAGTACTTC | CAIGDRAAQETQYF
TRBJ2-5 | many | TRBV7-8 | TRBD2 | TGTGCCAGCAGCCTTTTGTACGGACTAGTGAGCTCCCAAGAGACCCAGTACTTC | CASSLLYGLVSSQETQYF
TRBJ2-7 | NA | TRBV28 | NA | TGTGCCAGCCGGGGACCCCCGACCTACGAGCAGTACTTC | CASRGPPTYEQYF
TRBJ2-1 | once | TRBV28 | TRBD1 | TGTGCCAGCAGGAACCGGGACAGGATAATTAATGAGCAGTTCTTC | CASRNRDRIINEQFF
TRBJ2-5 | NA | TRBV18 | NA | TGTGCCAGCTCAATACAAAGGGGGCAAGAGACCCAGTACTTC | CASSIQRGQETQYF
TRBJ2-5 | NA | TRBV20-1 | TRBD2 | TGCAGTGCTGGGACTAGCCGGGAGACCCAGTACTTC | CSAGTSRETQYF
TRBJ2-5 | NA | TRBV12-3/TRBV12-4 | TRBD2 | TGTGCCAGCAGCGTGGGACTAGCGAAAAGGCAGTACTTC | CASSVGLAKRQYF
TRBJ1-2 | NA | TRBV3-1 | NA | TGTGCCAGCAGCGGAGCCGGTGGCTACACCTTC | CASSGAGGYTF
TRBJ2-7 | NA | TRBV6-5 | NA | TGTGCCAGCAGCCTTCCCGAACTCGGCGAGCAGTACTTC | CASSLPELGEQYF
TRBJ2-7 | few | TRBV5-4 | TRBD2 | TGTGCCAGCAGCCCCGGGACTAGCGGGGGGCTAATCTACGAGCAGTACTTC | CASSPGTSGGLIYEQYF
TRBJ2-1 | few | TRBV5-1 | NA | TGCGCCAGCAGCTGGAGGTCCTCCTACAATGAGCAGTTCTTC | CASSWRSSYNEQFF
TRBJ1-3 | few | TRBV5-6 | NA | TGTGCCAGCAGCTTGGCCGGGGGGTCAGGAAACACCATATATTTT | CASSLAGGSGNTIYF
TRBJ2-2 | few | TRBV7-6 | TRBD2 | TGTGCCAGCAGCCGCCCGCTAGCGGGAGGGTTGACCGGGGAGCTGTTTTTT | CASSRPLAGGLTGELFF
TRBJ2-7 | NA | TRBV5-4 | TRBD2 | TGTGCCAGCAGCGTTGCCGGGGGGGGCCTTATAGGCGAGCAGTACTTC | CASSVAGGGLIGEQYF
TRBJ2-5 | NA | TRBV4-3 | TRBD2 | TGCGCCAGCAGCCAAGGCCCGACTAGCGGTATTCGGGTAGAGACCCAGTACTTC | CASSQGPTSGIRVETQYF
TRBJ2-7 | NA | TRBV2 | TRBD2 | TGTGCCAGCAGTAAGACTAGCGCCTTCTACGAGCAGTACTTC | CASSKTSAFYEQYF